The rows below give T cell receptor beta chains drawn from one sample of a study of T cell responses to AZD1222 COVID-19 vaccine. Generated by immunoSEQ multiplex PCR, the TCRdb table keeps only in-frame clones and is missing some. The data show about 160,000 clones, roughly 90% seen once. The sequencing used peripheral blood, collected 28 days after the second AZD1222 dose. These receptors all come from an adult who received the AZD1222 COVID-19 vaccine. Both conserved end residues are part of each CDR3. The order of the fields is CDR3 length, V gene, CDR3 protein.

16	TRBV1	CTSSQWVLAGGDTQYF
16	TRBV5-5	CASSFEVWVNYNEQFF
12	TRBV9	CASNRGNYGYTF
14	TRBV9	CASSVGEGPSPLHF
16	TRBV5-4	CASSLASSGNNSPLHF
14	TRBV5-1	CASSLDGSSGEQFF
15	TRBV4-1	CASSQDHGGNQPQHF
15	TRBV9	CASSVEVGVHTEAFF
17	TRBV19	CASSMRGRTIGNQPQHF
15	TRBV19	CASSRVAQGDYEQYF
13	TRBV6-2/TRBV6-3	CASSYGTGAEQYF
16	TRBV18	CASSPPGGNSGNTIYF
11	TRBV12-3/TRBV12-4	CASSFPGELFF
16	TRBV5-1	CASSLLQGSSYNEQFF
14	TRBV7-3	CASSLLGADSPLHF
14	TRBV14	CASSYLGMNTEAFF
15	TRBV9	CASSPSGARTDTQYF
12	TRBV3-1/TRBV3-2	CASSLWGNTIYF
11	TRBV20-1	CSARFSYEQYF
15	TRBV6-2/TRBV6-3	CASSYRVGTKETQYF
15	TRBV13	CASSLRKGRRTEAFF
13	TRBV12-3/TRBV12-4	CASRGAKNTEAFF
14	TRBV19	CASSMAGLTDTQYF
15	TRBV3-1/TRBV3-2	CASSQNWDRNEKLFF
15	TRBV19	CASSVGTGVSYEQYF
15	TRBV7-9	CASSTEGGWGDTQYF
17	TRBV19	CASSIISAGTGRTEAFF
13	TRBV12-3/TRBV12-4	CASSLLARQSLHF
11	TRBV6-5	CASSFPGGAFF
13	TRBV5-4	CASSLDRLYGYTF
11	TRBV7-3	CASGDYNEQFF
12	TRBV19	CASQGSPHGYTF
12	TRBV6-5	CATRQSGNTIYF
13	TRBV12-3/TRBV12-4	CASSLGRGYGYTF
15	TRBV5-6	CASSPALAPGGELFF
15	TRBV5-1	CASSPRTIEQGEAFF
16	TRBV19	CASSIDPSGLGETQYF
14	TRBV6-5	CASQVMRTDYGYTF
14	TRBV19	CASSIGRVDSPLHF
15	TRBV5-8	CASSLALQGVTEAFF
13	TRBV6-5	CASSIVRDREAFF
13	TRBV7-2	CASSLQRGIEQYF
15	TRBV18	CASSPTDRYNSPLHF
15	TRBV4-3	CASSRVGQNTGELFF
15	TRBV2	CASSGGLAGPNEQFF
15	TRBV9	CASSGTGTTNYGYTF
15	TRBV5-4	CASSLAAASTDTQYF
13	TRBV7-2	CASTKDRAQYFHF
14	TRBV5-1	CASSATTGLGGYTF
15	TRBV5-5	CASSATGGINYGYTF
12	TRBV10-3	CAISGGAAEAFF
15	TRBV7-8	CASSLAWDSNQPQHF
14	TRBV19	CASSAGEGDYGYTF
16	TRBV13	CASSKGAGLIEPEAFF
19	TRBV7-9	CASSLLAGGLGQSPGELFF
13	TRBV6-5	CASGQGIDQPQHF